This entry lists 25 T cell receptor beta chains sequenced from one sample in a study of early T cells in non-severe SARS-CoV-2 infection. TCRdb ran MiXCR on the 5' RACE reads and lists one entry per CDR3 protein. Seen here are tens of thousands of distinct CDR3 sequences, more than 8% observed once, and the top ten hold about 12%. The sequenced sample was whole blood. Source of these receptors: an adult who was a healthcare worker with PCR-confirmed SARS-CoV-2 infection or an uninfected control (not recorded which).

This clonotype has ten or more counts. The J gene is TRBJ1-6, the V gene TRBV18, with D perhaps TRBD1 (6 bases). CDR1 and CDR2 (germline): KGHSH, LQKENI. Trimming stripped 4 bases from V and 5 bases from J, with 9 bases between. The CDR3 length is 14 residues. The CDR3 region has the DNA TGTGCCAGCTCACTTCGGACAGATAATTCACCCCTCCACTTT. Residues: CASSLRTDNSPLHF.

This clonotype showed up just a few times. The J gene is TRBJ1-1, the V gene TRBV29-1; D is possibly TRBD1 (6 bases). CDR3 length: 14 residues. CDR1 and CDR2 (germline): SQVTM, ANQGSEA. V was shortened by 4 bases and J by 2 bases, with 14 bases between the two germline ends. This chain's CDR3 is CSVGVTQGNTEAFF. CDR3 in DNA: TGCAGCGTTGGAGTCACACAGGGAAACACTGAAGCTTTCTTT.

This clonotype was observed at least ten times. This chain joins TRBV27 and TRBJ2-7, with TRBD1 identical over 7 bases. Germline values: CDR1 MNHEY, CDR2 SMNVEV (reference sequence). The trim removed 4 bases at V and 5 bases at J, leaving 8 bases unmatched. The CDR3 has 14 residues. The CDR3 DNA follows: TGTGCCAGCAGTTCCCACCAGGGACAGCACGAGCAGTACTTC. Its protein product is CASSSHQGQHEQYF.

This clonotype was recorded many times. The V and J genes are TRBV25-1 and TRBJ1-6; D possibly corresponds to TRBD1 (5 bases). Deletions cut 4 bases from V and 7 bases from J, with 17 bases between. Germline CDR1 reads MGHDK; CDR2 reads SYGVNS. The CDR3 is made up of 16 amino acids. CDR3 loop: CASSAPALTENSPLHF. The CDR3 DNA reads TGTGCCAGCAGTGCGCCGGCGTTGACAGAGAATTCACCCCTCCACTTT.

This clonotype was seen many times. This chain connects TRBV6-2 or TRBV6-3 to TRBJ2-1, with D tentatively TRBD2 (6 bases). V was shortened by 11 bases and J by 0 bases, with 17 bases between the two germline ends. This CDR3 has 15 residues. The germline V gene encodes CDR1 MNHEY and CDR2 SVGEGT. Here the CDR3 DNA reads TGTGCCGCGGTGGACGGGGGACCCTCCTACAATGAGCAGTTCTTC. It translates to CAAVDGGPSYNEQFF.

This clonotype was seen ten or more times. CDR3 amino acids: CASSGTSRQPSPDTQYF. CDR3 nucleotides: TGCGCCAGCAGCGGGACTAGCCGACAACCGAGCCCAGATACGCAGTATTTT. This rearrangement joins TRBV5-1 to TRBJ2-3, with TRBD2 matching 9 bases. CDR1 SGHRS and CDR2 YFSETQ come from the germline V gene. This CDR3 comprises 17 residues. The ends lost 4 bases at V and 4 bases at J; junction bases unmatched: 13.

This clonotype was detected ten times or more. The V call is TRBV28, the J call TRBJ2-2; 7 bases align to TRBD1. V gave up 3 bases and J gave up 10 bases; unmatched junction bases: 8. The length of the CDR3 is 14 residues. Germline assignment: CDR1 MDHEN and CDR2 SYDVKM. The CDR3 sequence is CASSFLTGNAELFF. In DNA form, the CDR3 reads TGTGCCAGCAGTTTCCTGACAGGGAACGCGGAGCTGTTTTTT.

Notes on this clonotype: Just one base apart from a much larger clone, this may be a read error. The rearrangement joins TRBV9 to TRBJ2-5; possibly TRBD1 or TRBD2 for D (5 bases each). The CDR3 runs to 16 residues. Germline V CDR1 and CDR2: SGDLS, YYNGEE. V was shortened by 0 bases and J by 2 bases, with 14 bases between the two germline ends. CDR3 residues: CASSVDEGKAQETQYF. The CDR3 DNA reads TGTGCCAGCAGCGTAGACGAGGGGAAAGCGCAAGAGACCCAGTACTTC. Based on the CDR3 plus reference TRBV9 and TRBJ2-5, the full variable domain is DSGVTQTPKHLITATGQRVTLRCSPRSGDLSVYWYQQSLDQGLQFLIQYYNGEERAKGNILERFSAQQFPDLHSELNLSSLELGDSALYFCASSVDEGKAQETQYFGPGTRLLVL.

As regards this clonotype: A much larger clonotype is one base distant, so this may be a read error. V gene TRBV11-1 combines with J gene TRBJ2-5; no reliable D call. Trimming removed 0 bases at V and 4 bases at J, with 9 bases between. From germline, CDR1 is SGHAT and CDR2 FQDESV (reference sequence). The CDR3 contains 14 residues. In DNA form, the CDR3 reads TGTGCCAGCAGCTTAGCGCGGTCGGTAGAGACCCAGTACTTC. Its translation: CASSLARSVETQYF.

This clonotype was counted many times. This sequence joins TRBV6-5 and TRBJ1-6; a possible D gene is TRBD1 (6 bases). The germline V and J ends were trimmed by 4 bases and 4 bases, with 14 bases remaining between them. This CDR3 comprises 16 residues. The germline CDR1 and CDR2 sequences are MNHEY and SVGAGI. CDR3 in DNA: TGTGCCAGCAGTTCCTGGACAGCCGTGTATAATTCACCCCTCCACTTT. Residues: CASSSWTAVYNSPLHF.

This rearrangement joins TRBV29-1 to TRBJ2-7; a weak D match, TRBD2 (5 bases). Germline CDR1 and CDR2: SQVTM and ANQGSEA. The CDR3 length is 13 residues. The germline V and J ends were trimmed by 4 bases and 4 bases, with 14 bases remaining between them. For the CDR3, the DNA is TGCAGCGTTGCCCCTAGTGGGAGATACGAGCAGTACTTC. This encodes CSVAPSGRYEQYF.

There are many counts of this clonotype. V usage is TRBV3-1 and J usage is TRBJ1-1, with D unclear. V lost 1 base, J lost 4 bases, and 10 bases lay in between. The CDR3 contains 14 residues. Germline V gene data show CDR1 as LGHDT and CDR2 as YNNKEL (reference sequence). The CDR3 DNA sequence: TGTGCCAGCAGCCAAGTGAGCCCCGGCACTGAAGCTTTCTTT. It yields the protein CASSQVSPGTEAFF.

The sample holds many counts of this clonotype. The J gene is TRBJ2-7, the V gene TRBV7-2; D is possibly TRBD2 (6 bases). Germline V gene data show CDR1 as SGHTA and CDR2 as FQGNSA. CDR3 length: 14 amino acids. V lost 2 bases and J 3 bases, leaving 11 bases between the germline ends. The CDR3 protein is CASSLRRGSYEQYF. In DNA, the CDR3 is TGTGCCAGCAGCTTAAGGAGGGGCAGCTACGAGCAGTACTTC. Supplemented by reference TRBV7-2 and TRBJ2-7, the full variable domain reads GAGVSQSPSNKVTEKGKDVELRCDPISGHTALYWYRQSLGQGLEFLIYFQGNSAPDKSGLPSDRFSAERTGGSVSTLTIQRTQQEDSAVYLCASSLRRGSYEQYFGPGTRLTVT.

The J gene is TRBJ2-5, the V gene TRBV4-2, with D tentatively TRBD1 or TRBD2 (5 bases each). This CDR3 is 16 amino acids long. CDR1 and CDR2 (germline): LGHNA, YNFKEQ. V shed 4 bases and J shed 1 base, with 16 bases lying between them. This chain's CDR3 is CASSPRGPDRQETQYF. DNA for the CDR3: TGTGCCAGCAGCCCCCGGGGACCGGACCGCCAAGAGACCCAGTACTTC.

This clonotype came up a few times. This chain joins TRBV2 and TRBJ2-5, with 7 bases fitting TRBD1. This CDR3 comprises 15 residues. V lost 5 bases to trimming and J lost 5 bases; unmatched junction nucleotides: 11. Germline V CDR1 and CDR2: SNHLY, FYNNEI. In nucleotides, the CDR3 is TGTGCCAGCAGTAACCAAGACAGGGTTGGGGAGACCCAGTACTTC. Its translation: CASSNQDRVGETQYF. The whole variable domain, remainder taken from reference TRBV2 and TRBJ2-5, is EPEVTQTPSHQVTQMGQEVILRCVPISNHLYFYWYRQILGQKVEFLVSFYNNEISEKSEIFDDQFSVERPDGSNFTLKIRSTKLEDSAMYFCASSNQDRVGETQYFGPGTRLLVL.

The CDR3 region has the DNA TGCAGCTTTTCAGGGGGTCTAAATGAGCAGTTCTTC. It yields the protein CSFSGGLNEQFF. J is TRBJ2-1 and V is TRBV29-1; 7 nucleotides line up with TRBD1. CDR3 length: 12 amino acids. The V segment lost 8 bases and the J segment 7 bases; nucleotides outside the gene matches: 8. Germline CDR1 is SQVTM and CDR2 is ANQGSEA.

This clonotype has a count of ten or more. V gene TRBV14 combines with J gene TRBJ2-1; 8 bases agree with TRBD2. Trimming at V came to 4 bases and at J to 14 bases, leaving 7 bases not matched to a gene. In germline, CDR1 is SGHDN, CDR2 FVKESK. This CDR3 has 12 residues. DNA for the CDR3: TGTGCCAGCAGCCGGACTAGCCTGGAGGAGTTCTTC. Residues: CASSRTSLEEFF.

Many counts were recorded for this clonotype. This chain connects TRBV18 to TRBJ2-3; TRBD1 agrees at 9 bases. Trimming at V came to 2 bases and at J to 6 bases, leaving 6 bases not matched to a gene. Per the germline V gene, CDR1 is KGHSH and CDR2 is LQKENI. This CDR3 is 15 amino acids long. For the CDR3, the DNA is TGTGCCAGCTCACCAGGGACAGGGTTTTCTGATACGCAGTATTTT. It specifies CASSPGTGFSDTQYF. The entire variable domain, with the rest obtained from reference TRBV18 and TRBJ2-3, is as follows: NAGVMQNPRHLVRRRGQEARLRCSPMKGHSHVYWYRQLPEEGLKFMVYLQKENIIDESGMPKERFSAEFPKEGPSILRIQQVVRGDSAAYFCASSPGTGFSDTQYFGPGTRLTVL.

This clonotype was counted between two and nine times. This rearrangement joins TRBV6-2 or TRBV6-3 to TRBJ2-1, with D possibly TRBD1 on 6 matching bases. With 5 bases removed from V and 6 bases from J, the gap between germline ends came to 14 bases. Germline V gene data show CDR1 as MNHEY and CDR2 as SVGEGT. This CDR3 comprises 14 residues. CDR3: CASSKGVQGNEQFF. In nucleotides, the CDR3 is TGTGCCAGCAGTAAGGGGGTACAGGGCAATGAGCAGTTCTTC.

This clonotype was observed a few times. The CDR3 nucleotides read TGTGCCAGCAGTGGGACAGCACAAGAGACCCAGTACTTC. Protein sequence: CASSGTAQETQYF. V and J are TRBV6-2 or TRBV6-3 and TRBJ2-5; 7 bases map to TRBD1. V trimming: 5 bases; J trimming: 2 bases; junction bases outside the gene matches: 2. Per the germline V gene, CDR1 is MNHEY and CDR2 is SVGEGT. The CDR3 extends over 13 amino acids.

V gene TRBV2 combines with J gene TRBJ1-2; perhaps TRBD1 as D (6 bases). Germline CDR1 SNHLY, CDR2 FYNNEI. Deletions cut 2 bases from V and 8 bases from J, with 12 bases between. This CDR3 is built from 13 residues. CDR3 amino acids: CASSEIRGRGYTF. The CDR3 bases are TGTGCCAGCAGTGAAATCCGGGGGCGAGGCTACACCTTC. Full variable domain (missing parts from reference TRBV2 and TRBJ1-2): EPEVTQTPSHQVTQMGQEVILRCVPISNHLYFYWYRQILGQKVEFLVSFYNNEISEKSEIFDDQFSVERPDGSNFTLKIRSTKLEDSAMYFCASSEIRGRGYTFGSGTRLTVV.

A few counts support this clonotype. The CDR3 region is CASSTIGAPLSYNEQFF. The CDR3 DNA is TGTGCCAGCAGTACGATCGGAGCCCCCCTTTCCTACAATGAGCAGTTCTTC. This chain links TRBV28 with TRBJ2-1; D gene uncertain. This CDR3 is 17 amino acids long. V gave up 5 bases and J gave up 1 base, with 18 bases separating them. Germline values: CDR1 MDHEN, CDR2 SYDVKM.

Many counts were recorded for this clonotype. The genes are TRBV9 and TRBJ2-1; the match to TRBD2 covers 7 bases. Germline CDR1 and CDR2: SGDLS and YYNGEE. This CDR3 is 16 amino acids long. Trimming at V came to 0 bases and at J to 7 bases, leaving 10 bases not matched to a gene. DNA for the CDR3: TGTGCCAGCAGCGTAGCTGTGCGGGGGACCCTGAATGAGCAGTTCTTC. Its protein product is CASSVAVRGTLNEQFF.

This clonotype rates as medium-sized. This rearrangement joins TRBV20-1 to TRBJ2-7; 11 nucleotides line up with TRBD1. The length of the CDR3 is 13 residues. In germline, CDR1 is DFQATT, CDR2 SNEGSKA (reference sequence). DNA of the CDR3: TGCAGCGTTCCGGGACAGGGGGGCTTCGAGCAGTACTTC. Translating gives CSVPGQGGFEQYF.

This clonotype was counted many times. The gene calls are TRBV11-3 and TRBJ2-1; 15 nucleotides align to TRBD2. Germline V lookup: CDR1 SGHNT, CDR2 YENEEA. The trim removed 0 bases at V and 3 bases at J, leaving 6 bases unmatched. The CDR3 totals 19 residues. In DNA, the CDR3 is TGTGCCAGCAGCTTAGAAGGGACTAGCGGGGGGCTCCACTACAATGAGCAGTTCTTC. This gives the protein CASSLEGTSGGLHYNEQFF.